This section outlines one TCR beta chain sequence together with its context. With random hexamers, roughly 0.45 to 1 ug RNA was reverse transcribed. An immunoSEQ multiplex PCR generated amplified TCR beta CDR3 products spanning 54 Vbeta and 13 Jbeta. One entry per CDR3 protein, called by TCRdb with MiXCR from the immunoSEQ multiplex PCR reads. Here the sample spans approximately 160,000 distinct CDR3 sequences, roughly 95% being singletons. The entry originates in a study of CD8 T cells in Susac syndrome. Overall study: The Susac syndrome patients that were sequenced included more than 5 with active disease and under 10 in remission.

In germline, CDR1 is SGHDT, CDR2 YYEEEE. This CDR3 spans 14 amino acids. The V gene end was trimmed by 4 bases and the J gene end by 6 bases; junction bases not matched to a gene: 5. This receptor was identified in a human donor with Susac syndrome. Sequencing used CD4+ T cells from PBMCs. This rearrangement joins TRBV5-6 to TRBJ2-7, with 12 bases fitting TRBD2. CDR3 region: CASSPTSGSLEQYF. CDR3 nucleotides: TGTGCCAGCAGCCCGACTAGCGGGAGCCTCGAGCAGTACTTC.